This is a list of T cell receptor beta chains from one sample in a study of early T cells in non-severe SARS-CoV-2 infection. Each CDR3 protein is one row after TCRdb ran MiXCR on the 5' RACE reads. The table includes roughly 58,000 distinct CDR3 sequences, approximately 10% detected once. The source material was whole blood. These receptors all come from an adult who was a healthcare worker with PCR-confirmed SARS-CoV-2 infection or an uninfected control (not recorded which). The CDR3 runs from the conserved cysteine through the conserved F or W. A D gene is named only where the DNA matches it firmly. Expanded clones get a size class; other rows say once, few or many, or leave the size out.

D	V	J	size	DNA	CDR3
NA	TRBV5-4	TRBJ2-1	NA	TGTGCCAGCAGCTTAGGTGGACTGGGATGGGATGAGCAGTTCTTC	CASSLGGLGWDEQFF
NA	TRBV7-9	TRBJ2-7	NA	TGTGCCAGCAGCCCTCTGGACGAGCAGTACTTC	CASSPLDEQYF
NA	TRBV7-6	TRBJ1-2	NA	TGTGCCAGCAGCTCCCTAGGACCGAATGGCTACACCTTC	CASSSLGPNGYTF
NA	TRBV7-6	TRBJ2-2	NA	TGTGCCAGCAGCTCGGACAGGCCCAGCGGGAGTTTTGTCGGGGAGCTGTTTTTT	CASSSDRPSGSFVGELFF
NA	TRBV9	TRBJ2-7	few	TGTGCCAGCAGCCCACGAATAGGAGAAAATACCAAAACCTACGAGCAGTACTTC	CASSPRIGENTKTYEQYF
NA	TRBV7-3	TRBJ2-1	few	TGTGCCAGCAGCCCAACCCGCTCCTACAATGAGCAGTTCTTC	CASSPTRSYNEQFF
NA	TRBV7-9	TRBJ1-5	many	TGTGCCAGCAGCTTAGGGACCCCCCGCGGTGTTAGCAATCAGCCCCAGCATTTT	CASSLGTPRGVSNQPQHF
NA	TRBV3-1	TRBJ1-4	few	TGTGCCAGCAGCGAACAGGCTCTGGGCCAGGAAAAACTGTTTTTT	CASSEQALGQEKLFF
NA	TRBV28	TRBJ2-7	NA	TGTGCCAGCGGGTGGGGAGGTCGGACCTACGAGCAGTACTTC	CASGWGGRTYEQYF
TRBD2	TRBV3-1	TRBJ2-1	NA	TGTGCCAGCAGCCAAGATGTCCCTAGCGGGACGGGCAATGAGCAGTTCTTC	CASSQDVPSGTGNEQFF
TRBD1	TRBV27	TRBJ1-1	many	TGTGCCAGCAGTTATACAGGGGGCGTTACGCGACGTCGGAACACTGAAGCTTTCTTT	CASSYTGGVTRRRNTEAFF